The 14 T cell receptor beta chains given below trace back to one sample, sequenced in a study of T cells after yellow fever vaccination. MiXCR, run by TCRdb on the 5' RACE reads, gives a single entry per CDR3 protein. This sample has about 350,000 distinct CDR3 sequences, with 7% to 9% found just once. The sequencing used PBMCs, collected more than 40 days after the first yellow fever vaccination. All receptors come from a man between 18 and 35 years old who received the YFV17D yellow fever vaccine.

This clonotype appeared a few times. The chain joins TRBV4-2 to TRBJ2-7, with D uncertain. The CDR3 covers 14 residues. With 0 bases removed from V and 2 bases from J, the gap between germline ends came to 8 bases. CDR1 and CDR2 (germline): LGHNA, YNFKEQ. DNA for the CDR3: TGTGCCAGCAGCCAAGAGGTCCCAACCTACGAGCAGTACTTC. It translates to CASSQEVPTYEQYF.

The genes are TRBV20-1 and TRBJ2-7; TRBD1 matches at 7 bases. Germline loops: CDR1 DFQATT, CDR2 SNEGSKA (reference sequence). J was trimmed by 5 bases and V by 4 bases; bases with no gene match: 8. This CDR3 spans 13 amino acids. DNA of the CDR3: TGCAGTGCTACCAGACAGGGTGTGAACGAGCAGTACTTC. The encoded protein is CSATRQGVNEQYF.

This clonotype was found many times. The chain links TRBV7-8 to TRBJ2-7, with TRBD1 as a possible D gene (5 bases). This CDR3 spans 16 amino acids. The germline V gene encodes CDR1 SGHVS and CDR2 FQNEAQ. Trimming shortened V by 6 bases and J by 3 bases, and 21 bases separated the two germline ends. CDR3 in DNA: TGTGCCAGCAGTGTGGGTTCCGGTCAGGGAAGCTACGAGCAGTACTTC. This codes for CASSVGSGQGSYEQYF.

The CDR3 loop is CASSLEPRRYEQYF. The CDR3 bases are TGTGCCAGCAGCTTAGAGCCCAGACGATACGAGCAGTACTTC. This rearrangement joins TRBV7-2 to TRBJ2-7; no clear D. V gave up 1 base and J gave up 4 bases, with 11 bases separating them. Looked up from germline, CDR1 is SGHTA and CDR2 is FQGNSA. There are 14 residues in the CDR3.

The chain employs TRBV10-2 and TRBJ2-1; 8 positions match TRBD1. V gave up 4 bases and J gave up 9 bases; unmatched junction bases: 8. Looked up from germline, CDR1 is WSHSY and CDR2 is SAAADI. This CDR3 region has 14 residues. CDR3 loop: CASSVGQGAGEQFF. The CDR3 nucleotides are TGCGCCAGCAGTGTAGGGCAGGGGGCTGGTGAGCAGTTCTTC.

This clonotype was seen a handful of times. CDR3: CASSFNRLAGVNNEQFF. CDR3 in DNA: TGCGCCAGCAGCTTCAATCGGCTAGCGGGGGTCAACAATGAGCAGTTCTTC. The rearrangement uses TRBV5-1 and TRBJ2-1, with 10 bases identical to TRBD2. The CDR3 sequence is 17 residues long. From germline, CDR1 is SGHRS and CDR2 YFSETQ. V trimming: 2 bases; J trimming: 5 bases; junction bases outside the gene matches: 10.

In its sample, this clonotype was seen a few times. The J gene is TRBJ1-5, the V gene TRBV20-1; TRBD1 is a possible D gene (5 bases). The germline V gene encodes CDR1 DFQATT and CDR2 SNEGSKA (reference sequence). CDR3 length equals 12 residues. V was clipped by 2 bases and J by 7 bases, with 9 bases between them. The CDR3 sequence: CSARRGGQPQHF. The CDR3 DNA reads as TGCAGTGCTAGAAGGGGTGGGCAGCCCCAGCATTTT.

Turning to this clonotype: Sequence at one end of the junction differs from germline and may be a read error. CDR3 residues: CASTLGTKNTEAFF. CDR3 bases: TGTGCCAGCACTTTAGGGACAAAGAACACTGAAGCTTTCTTT. V and J are TRBV28 and TRBJ1-1, with TRBD1 as a possible D gene (6 bases). The CDR3 contains 14 residues. Germline V gene data show CDR1 as MDHEN and CDR2 as SYDVKM. Full variable domain (remainder filled in from reference TRBV28 and TRBJ1-1): DVKVTQSSRYLVKRTGEKVFLECVQDMDHENMFWYRQDPGLGLRLIYFSYDVKMKEKGDIPEGYSVSREKKERFSLILESASTNQTSMYLCASTLGTKNTEAFFGQGTRLTVV.

This clonotype was counted at least ten times. The chain has TRBV6-2 or TRBV6-3 and TRBJ2-2, with D possibly TRBD2 on 5 matching bases. V lost 2 bases, J lost 5 bases, and 12 bases lay in between. This CDR3 is 15 amino acids long. Germline CDR1 is MNHEY and CDR2 is SVGEGT. The DNA for the CDR3 is TGTGCCAGCAGTTACGGGCTAGCTGGGACCGGGGAGCTGTTTTTT. As protein: CASSYGLAGTGELFF.

This clonotype was seen a handful of times. This chain links TRBV21-1 with TRBJ2-5; the table's D call, TRBD2, was not checked against the DNA. TRBV21-1 has pseudogene status. CDR3 length: 15 amino acids. The CDR3 sequence is CASSKGLAVQETQYF. The CDR3 coding sequence is TGTGCCAGCAGCAAAGGACTAGCGGTCCAAGAGACCCAGTACTTC.

The chain links TRBV24-1 to TRBJ2-3; 11 bases line up with TRBD2. Germline CDR1 reads KGHDR; CDR2 reads SFDVKD. V was clipped by 5 bases and J by 3 bases; unmatched bases: 6. CDR3 length: 16 residues. The CDR3 protein is CATSVSGGAETDTQYF. The CDR3 DNA reads as TGTGCCACCAGTGTTAGCGGGGGGGCCGAGACAGATACGCAGTATTTT.

This clonotype was detected many times. The chain couples TRBV6-2 or TRBV6-3 to TRBJ2-1, with 7 nucleotides matching TRBD2. V was clipped by 8 bases and J by 9 bases; unmatched bases: 10. CDR1 is MNHEY, CDR2 SVGEGT, per germline. CDR3 length equals 13 residues. The CDR3 is CASAKSGGSEQFF. CDR3 nucleotide sequence: TGTGCCAGCGCGAAGTCCGGGGGGTCTGAGCAGTTCTTC.

This clonotype was counted at least ten times. The chain recombines TRBV20-1 with TRBJ2-3; TRBD2 agrees at 8 bases. This CDR3 is 17 amino acids long. Losses at the gene ends were 4 bases for V and 0 bases for J; bases not matched to a gene: 12. From germline, CDR1 is DFQATT and CDR2 SNEGSKA (reference sequence). The CDR3 coding sequence is TGCAGTGCTACTCCGGGGCGGGGGGCCTCTAGCACAGATACGCAGTATTTT. As protein: CSATPGRGASSTDTQYF.

This clonotype was counted between two and nine times. CDR3 in amino acids: CASSQNIQGEAFF. CDR3 nucleotide sequence: TGTGCCAGCAGTCAGAATATACAGGGGGAAGCTTTCTTT. The V call is TRBV3-1, the J call TRBJ1-1; 7 bases fit TRBD1. The ends lost 6 bases at V and 8 bases at J; junction bases unmatched: 9. The CDR3 loop spans 13 amino acids. The germline V gene has CDR1 LGHDT and CDR2 YNNKEL (reference sequence).